This T cell receptor beta chain was observed in a study of memory CD4+ T cells and cytomegalovirus serostatus. Study in general: Donors were healthy Belgian adults, about ten CMV seropositive and fewer than 30 seronegative.

Single viable CD3+CD4+CD8-CD45RO+ cells were sorted as the memory CD4+ T cells. Serostatus was set by detecting CMV pp150, pp28, p38, p52 IgG. V was shortened by 8 bases and J by 5 bases, with 19 bases between the two germline ends. There are 14 residues in the CDR3. CDR1 is SNHLY and CDR2 is FYNNEI in the germline V gene. Authors' methods: After removing out-of-frame reads, around 2,000,000 distinct TCRbeta sequences remained. The protocol was immunoSEQ multiplex PCR, while the TCRdb copy is restricted to in-frame clones and leaves out a portion. V and J calls and clone size are as listed in that table; D and trimming were resolved from the DNA. The sample has 55,000 to 65,000 clones, roughly 85% seen once.

The V gene is TRBV2, the J gene TRBJ2-7; tentatively, D is TRBD2 (5 bases). This TCR came from an adult in good health and CMV-seronegative. Some clones in this sample may be carry-over from other donors' samples. Sequencing used memory CD4+ T cells from blood. In nucleotides, the CDR3 is TGTGCCAGCGGGAAGGCGAGGACTTGGAACGAGCAGTACTTC. It yields the protein CASGKARTWNEQYF.